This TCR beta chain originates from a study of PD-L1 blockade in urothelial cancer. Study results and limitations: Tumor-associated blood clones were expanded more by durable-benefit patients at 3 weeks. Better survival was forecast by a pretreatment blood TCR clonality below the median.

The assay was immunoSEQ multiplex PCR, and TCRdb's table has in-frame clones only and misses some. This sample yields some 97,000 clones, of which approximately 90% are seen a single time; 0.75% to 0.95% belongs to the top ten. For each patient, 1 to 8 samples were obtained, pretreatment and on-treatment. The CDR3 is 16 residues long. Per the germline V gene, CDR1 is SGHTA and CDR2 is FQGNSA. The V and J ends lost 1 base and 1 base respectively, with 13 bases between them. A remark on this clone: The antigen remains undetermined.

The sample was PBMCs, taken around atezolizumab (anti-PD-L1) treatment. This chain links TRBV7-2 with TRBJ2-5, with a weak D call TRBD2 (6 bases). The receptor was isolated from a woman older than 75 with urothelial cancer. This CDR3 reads CASSLGPGASQETQYF. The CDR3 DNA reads TGTGCCAGCAGCTTAGGCCCGGGAGCTTCCCAAGAGACCCAGTACTTC.